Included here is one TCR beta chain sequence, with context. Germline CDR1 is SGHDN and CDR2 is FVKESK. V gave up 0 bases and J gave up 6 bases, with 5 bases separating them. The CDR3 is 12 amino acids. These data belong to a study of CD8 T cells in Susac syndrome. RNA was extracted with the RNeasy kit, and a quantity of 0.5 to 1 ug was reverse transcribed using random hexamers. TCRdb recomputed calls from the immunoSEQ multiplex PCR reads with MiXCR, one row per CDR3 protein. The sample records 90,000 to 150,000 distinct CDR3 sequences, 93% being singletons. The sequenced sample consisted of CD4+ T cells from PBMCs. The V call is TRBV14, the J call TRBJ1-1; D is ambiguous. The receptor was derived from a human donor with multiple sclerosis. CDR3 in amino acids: CASSQEWAEAFF. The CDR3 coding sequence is TGTGCCAGCAGCCAAGAGTGGGCTGAAGCTTTCTTT. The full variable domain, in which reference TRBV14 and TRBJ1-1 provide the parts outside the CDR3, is EAGVTQFPSHSVIEKGQTVTLRCDPISGHDNLYWYRRVMGKEIKFLLHFVKESKQDESGMPNNRFLAERTGGTYSTLKVQPAELEDSGVYFCASSQEWAEAFFGQGTRLTVV.